This TCR beta chain was retrieved from a study of CD8+CD57+ T cells in acquired aplastic anemia. Selection for sequencing was limited to patients who had shown CD8+CD57+ cell expansion by flow cytometry. Profiles of TCR beta VDJ and CDR3 were generated from a genomic DNA template. TCRdb reprocessed the reads via MiXCR and lists one record per CDR3 protein. The sample holds nearly 60,000 distinct CDR3 sequences; roughly three fifths are singletons and the top ten take about 16%. Sequenced sample: sorted CD4+, CD8+, or CD8+CD57+ T cells (not recorded which) from PBMCs. This receptor was obtained from a human donor with aplastic anemia.

The CDR3 here is CSGKEGTYNEQFF. The CDR3 region has the DNA TGCAGCGGGAAGGAAGGGACCTACAATGAGCAGTTCTTC. This chain connects TRBV29-1 to TRBJ2-1; D unresolved. Germline V gives CDR1 SQVTM, CDR2 ANQGSEA. V was clipped by 7 bases and J by 2 bases, with 12 bases between them. The CDR3 spans 13 residues.